Included here is one TCR beta chain sequence, with context. The CDR3 covers 14 residues. Germline V gives CDR1 MNHEY, CDR2 SVGAGI. Trimming took off 2 bases at V and 1 base at J, with 5 bases between the two ends. The data originate from a study of blood T cell repertoires in COVID-19. TCRdb's copy holds only in-frame clones and misses some; the assay was immunoSEQ multiplex PCR. The sample lists about 87,000 clones; over 70% were seen once. This rearrangement joins TRBV6-5 to TRBJ2-2, with no clear D. The TCR originated in a woman in her forties or fifties with acute or convalescent COVID-19. Sequencing was done on a sample of peripheral blood. CDR3 amino acids: CASSYKRNTGELFF. In DNA form, the CDR3 reads TGTGCCAGCAGTTACAAGCGGAACACCGGGGAGCTGTTTTTT.